The 23 T cell receptor beta chains reported below all come from one sample, sequenced in a study of T cell responses to AZD1222 COVID-19 vaccine. TCRdb keeps only in-frame clones here, not all; method: immunoSEQ multiplex PCR. The data contain some 130,000 clones, about nine tenths of them singletons. The starting material was peripheral blood, obtained 28 days after the second AZD1222 dose. These receptors were taken from an adult who received the AZD1222 COVID-19 vaccine.

V and J are TRBV2 and TRBJ2-3; 11 positions agree with TRBD1. Trimming removed 5 bases from V and 3 bases from J; junction bases left unmatched: 10. This CDR3 has 17 amino acids. The germline V gene has CDR1 SNHLY and CDR2 FYNNEI. The CDR3 coding sequence is TGTGCCAGCAGTTCCCCGGACAGGGGGCCGTGGACAGATACGCAGTATTTT. This translates into CASSSPDRGPWTDTQYF. Filled out from reference TRBV2 and TRBJ2-3, the complete variable domain reads EPEVTQTPSHQVTQMGQEVILRCVPISNHLYFYWYRQILGQKVEFLVSFYNNEISEKSEIFDDQFSVERPDGSNFTLKIRSTKLEDSAMYFCASSSPDRGPWTDTQYFGPGTRLTVL.

A note on this clone: Other DNA sequences in the sample encode the same CDR3. The rearrangement links TRBV10-3 to TRBJ1-3; D not resolved. Trimming removed 3 bases from V and 2 bases from J, with 8 bases in between. The CDR3 has 14 residues. Germline V lookup: CDR1 ENHRY, CDR2 SYGVKD. DNA of the CDR3: TGTGCCATCAGTGACCCGCGGGCTGGAAACACCATATATTTT. Amino acids: CAISDPRAGNTIYF.

The gene calls are TRBV27 and TRBJ1-1; D is undetermined. This CDR3 has 11 amino acids. Germline V gene sequence: CDR1 MNHEY, CDR2 SMNVEV (reference sequence). Trimming left V 4 bases short and J 10 bases short, with 10 bases between. CDR3 amino acids: CASSSGWGAFF. The CDR3 DNA is TGTGCCAGCAGTTCTGGGTGGGGAGCTTTCTTT.

This chain connects TRBV5-6 to TRBJ2-3; D possibly corresponds to TRBD2 (5 bases). Trimming removed 0 bases from V and 4 bases from J, with 9 bases in between. Germline V gene sequence: CDR1 SGHDT, CDR2 YYEEEE. The CDR3 contains 14 residues. In DNA form, the CDR3 reads TGTGCCAGCAGCTTGGATTTAGCGTCAGATACGCAGTATTTT. It codes for CASSLDLASDTQYF.

This chain connects TRBV2 to TRBJ1-3; 8 bases fit TRBD1. J gave up 2 bases and V 6 bases, and 0 bases lay outside the gene matches. The CDR3 loop spans 13 amino acids. The germline gives CDR1 SNHLY, CDR2 FYNNEI. The CDR3 DNA follows: TGTGCCAGCAGGGACAGGGCTGGAAACACCATATATTTT. Amino acids: CASRDRAGNTIYF.

This clone occurred a few times. J is TRBJ2-4 and V is TRBV5-5; TRBD2 matches at 10 bases. The germline V gene has CDR1 SGHKS and CDR2 YYEKEE (reference sequence). The V and J ends lost 4 bases and 6 bases, in that order; junction bases with no gene match: 13. The CDR3 sequence is 17 residues long. The CDR3 bases are TGTGCCAGCAGCCCCGGACTAGCGGAACTAGTTTTAAACATTCAGTACTTC. Its translation: CASSPGLAELVLNIQYF.

The chain recombines TRBV7-2 with TRBJ1-5; the D gene is possibly TRBD1 (5 bases). Deletions cut 6 bases from V and 5 bases from J, with 11 bases between. CDR1 and CDR2 (germline): SGHTA, FQGNSA. This CDR3 spans 13 amino acids. CDR3 bases: TGTGCCAGCAGTGGCAGGGACGATCAGCCCCAGCATTTT. Its protein is CASSGRDDQPQHF.

The chain recombines TRBV6-5 with TRBJ1-4; D unclear. The V end lost 7 bases, the J end lost 10 bases, and 10 bases lay between the germline ends. This CDR3 region has 11 residues. CDR1 is MNHEY, CDR2 SVGAGI, per germline. CDR3 sequence reads: CASNRIGKLFF. CDR3 in DNA: TGTGCCAGCAATAGAATAGGAAAACTGTTTTTT.

This clone is a singleton in its sample. This chain connects TRBV2 to TRBJ1-5; a weak D match, TRBD1 (6 bases). The length of the CDR3 is 12 residues. Germline V gene data show CDR1 as SNHLY and CDR2 as FYNNEI. With 6 bases removed from V and 7 bases from J, the gap between germline ends came to 10 bases. The chain's CDR3 is CASSQGRQPQHF. The CDR3 coding sequence is TGTGCCAGCAGCCAGGGGCGACAGCCCCAGCATTTT. Complete variable domain (other parts from reference TRBV2 and TRBJ1-5): EPEVTQTPSHQVTQMGQEVILRCVPISNHLYFYWYRQILGQKVEFLVSFYNNEISEKSEIFDDQFSVERPDGSNFTLKIRSTKLEDSAMYFCASSQGRQPQHFGDGTRLSIL.

V gene TRBV5-1 combines with J gene TRBJ1-6; D is undetermined. The germline V and J ends were trimmed by 0 bases and 8 bases, with 6 bases remaining between them. CDR3 size: 13 residues. CDR1 and CDR2 from the germline V gene are SGHRS and YFSETQ. CDR3 sequence reads: CASSLARDSPLHF. The CDR3 nucleotides are TGCGCCAGCAGCTTGGCGCGTGATTCACCCCTCCACTTT.

The chain recombines TRBV30 with TRBJ2-1; the D gene is possibly TRBD1 (6 bases). This CDR3 is 11 amino acids long. In germline, CDR1 is GTSNPN, CDR2 SVGIG (reference sequence). Deletions cut 8 bases from V and 8 bases from J, with 13 bases between. In DNA form, the CDR3 reads TGTGCCGGCACAGGGTCCCATGAGCAGTTCTTC. It is translated as CAGTGSHEQFF.

The chain couples TRBV6-1 to TRBJ2-1, with 11 bases matching TRBD2. With 0 bases clipped from V and 10 bases from J, the junction kept 2 bases outside the gene matches. The CDR3 is 14 residues long. Germline V gives CDR1 MNHNS, CDR2 SASEGT. CDR3: CASSEATSGAEQFF. CDR3 DNA sequence: TGTGCCAGCAGTGAAGCGACTAGCGGGGCCGAGCAGTTCTTC.

V is TRBV7-9 and J is TRBJ1-2; 9 nucleotides agree with TRBD1. The germline gives CDR1 SEHNR, CDR2 FQNEAQ (reference sequence). The CDR3 extends over 15 amino acids. The ends lost 3 bases at V and 0 bases at J; junction bases unmatched: 2. The CDR3: CASSFGQGTNYGYTF. CDR3 coding DNA: TGTGCCAGCAGCTTTGGACAGGGGACTAACTATGGCTACACCTTC. Filled out from reference TRBV7-9 and TRBJ1-2, the complete variable domain reads DTGVSQNPRHKITKRGQNVTFRCDPISEHNRLYWYRQTLGQGPEFLTYFQNEAQLEKSRLLSDRFSAERPKGSFSTLEIQRTEQGDSAMYLCASSFGQGTNYGYTFGSGTRLTVV.

J is TRBJ2-1 and V is TRBV10-3; TRBD2 agrees at 12 bases. This CDR3 region has 17 residues. J lost 7 bases, V lost 0 bases, and 7 bases had no gene match. The V gene's germline CDR1 is ENHRY and CDR2 SYGVKD. CDR3 bases: TGTGCCATCAGTGAGTCGAACCTAGCGGGAGGGCGAAATGAGCAGTTCTTC. It codes for CAISESNLAGGRNEQFF.

With respect to this clone: Different DNA sequences within this sample yield the same CDR3. This chain links TRBV7-3 with TRBJ2-3; no firm D call. The CDR3 has 14 amino acids. In germline, CDR1 is SGHTA, CDR2 FQGTGA. Trimming removed 2 bases at V and 0 bases at J, with 6 bases between. The CDR3 bases are TGTGCCAGCAGCTTATCGGGTAGCACAGATACGCAGTATTTT. This sequence encodes CASSLSGSTDTQYF.

The V call is TRBV3-1 (or the pseudogene TRBV3-2), the J call TRBJ1-2; D is perhaps TRBD1 (6 bases). From germline, CDR1 is LGHDT and CDR2 YNNKEL (reference sequence). This CDR3 comprises 14 residues. Between the trimmed V and J ends, which lost 3 bases and 0 bases, there was a span of 8 bases. The CDR3 coding sequence is TGTGCCAGCAGCCAGGACAGATCTAACTATGGCTACACCTTC. Its protein is CASSQDRSNYGYTF.

The chain links TRBV30 to TRBJ1-4; TRBD1 is a possible D gene (5 bases). Germline assignment: CDR1 GTSNPN and CDR2 SVGIG (reference sequence). With 4 bases removed from V and 8 bases from J, the gap between germline ends came to 17 bases. The length of the CDR3 is 14 residues. CDR3 protein: CAWTANQGVEKLFF. CDR3 nucleotides: TGTGCCTGGACCGCTAACCAGGGAGTCGAAAAACTGTTTTTT.

The chain links TRBV2 to TRBJ1-3; the match to TRBD1 covers 9 bases. Germline CDR1 SNHLY, CDR2 FYNNEI. This CDR3 has 16 residues. The ends lost 7 bases at V and 0 bases at J; junction bases unmatched: 7. CDR3: CASNPSTGGSGNTIYF. CDR3 bases: TGTGCCAGCAATCCCTCGACAGGGGGCTCTGGAAACACCATATATTTT. Full variable domain (outside the CDR3, taken from reference TRBV2 and TRBJ1-3): EPEVTQTPSHQVTQMGQEVILRCVPISNHLYFYWYRQILGQKVEFLVSFYNNEISEKSEIFDDQFSVERPDGSNFTLKIRSTKLEDSAMYFCASNPSTGGSGNTIYFGEGSWLTVV.

The sample holds one count of this clone. This chain links TRBV10-3 with TRBJ2-3; 9 nucleotides match TRBD2. The ends lost 6 bases at V and 4 bases at J; junction bases unmatched: 5. Germline CDR1 ENHRY, CDR2 SYGVKD. There are 14 residues in the CDR3. The CDR3 DNA reads as TGTGCCATCAGAGAGACTAGCGGAGCAGATACGCAGTATTTT. Protein product: CAIRETSGADTQYF.

The chain couples TRBV19 to TRBJ1-5; D gene unclear. Germline-derived CDR1 and CDR2 are LNHDA and SQIVND (reference sequence). This CDR3 spans 14 amino acids. The V gene lost 7 bases and the J gene lost 1 base, with 11 bases spanning the gap. CDR3 nucleotide sequence: TGTGCCAGTACGGTGGTCCTGAGCAATCAGCCCCAGCATTTT. It specifies CASTVVLSNQPQHF.

CDR3 sequence (DNA): TGTGCCAGCAGCCTCAGCCTGAGTGAGTTCTTC. Translating it yields CASSLSLSEFF. This chain uses TRBV2 with TRBJ2-1; D unclear. Germline V CDR1 and CDR2: SNHLY, FYNNEI. The CDR3 runs 11 residues. The V end lost 6 bases, the J end lost 14 bases, and 14 bases lay between the germline ends.

V usage is TRBV18 and J usage is TRBJ2-1; 12 bases agree with TRBD1. The ends lost 0 bases at V and 6 bases at J; junction bases unmatched: 18. The length of the CDR3 is 21 residues. Germline V lookup: CDR1 KGHSH, CDR2 LQKENI. This CDR3 is CASSPPGAGTGGILGINEQFF. In nucleotides, the CDR3 is TGTGCCAGCTCACCACCGGGCGCCGGGACAGGGGGCATTCTGGGTATCAATGAGCAGTTCTTC.

The chain carries TRBV19 and TRBJ2-1; D is unclear. This CDR3 region has 11 residues. V shed 3 bases and J shed 13 bases, with 10 bases lying between them. Germline CDR1 reads LNHDA; CDR2 reads SQIVND (reference sequence). CDR3 loop: CASSIQTNQFF. CDR3 coding DNA: TGTGCCAGTAGTATCCAGACGAATCAGTTCTTC.